Each of the 25 T cell receptor beta chains below was sequenced from the same sample in a study of identical twins. In TCRdb, the 5' RACE reads were re-called with MiXCR into one record per CDR3 protein. Of 200,000 to 250,000 distinct CDR3 sequences in the sample, about 12% were seen once. The sample was also reused in another study, on yellow fever vaccine responses in identical twins.

The sequenced sample was memory (CD45RO+) T cells sorted from blood. The receptors derive from a woman under 30 in good health.

This clonotype was seen a few times. The V gene is TRBV5-5, the J gene TRBJ2-2; no reliable D call. The CDR3 spans 15 residues. With 0 bases removed from V and 5 bases from J, the gap between germline ends came to 11 bases. CDR1 and CDR2 from the germline V gene are SGHKS and YYEKEE (reference sequence). CDR3 sequence (DNA): TGTGCCAGCAGCTTGGGGGTAGTTTTGACCGGGGAGCTGTTTTTT. Residues: CASSLGVVLTGELFF. The complete variable domain, with remaining parts taken from reference TRBV5-5 and TRBJ2-2, reads DAGVTQSPTHLIKTRGQQVTLRCSPISGHKSVSWYQQVLGQGPQFIFQYYEKEERGRGNFPDRFSARQFPNYSSELNVNALLLGDSALYLCASSLGVVLTGELFFGEGSRLTVL.

The CDR3 DNA is TGTGCCAGCAGTTGGACGATACAGGGATTAGAAGAGTATGGCTACACCTTC. Translated: CASSWTIQGLEEYGYTF. V is TRBV12-3 or TRBV12-4 and J is TRBJ1-2; D may be TRBD1 (6 bases). This CDR3 is built from 17 residues. Trimming removed 4 bases from V and 5 bases from J, with 23 bases in between.

This clonotype turned up a few times. The chain couples TRBV7-9 to TRBJ2-1; D is undetermined. Trimming shortened V by 8 bases and J by 2 bases, and 16 bases separated the two germline ends. This CDR3 region has 15 residues. Germline CDR1 is SEHNR and CDR2 is FQNEAQ (reference sequence). The CDR3 is CASAPSPMPYNEQFF. In nucleotides, the CDR3 is TGTGCCAGCGCCCCTTCACCAATGCCCTACAATGAGCAGTTCTTC.

This clonotype was recorded a few times. The chain joins TRBV6-5 to TRBJ1-1, with D unresolved. Germline lookup yields CDR1 MNHEY and CDR2 SVGAGI. The V end was cut by 4 bases, the J end by 2 bases, with 11 bases between. The CDR3 is 14 residues long. CDR3 region: CASSSEQTNTEAFF. The CDR3 DNA is TGTGCCAGCAGTTCGGAACAGACCAACACTGAAGCTTTCTTT.

This clonotype was picked up a small number of times. Its ends do not fully match the called genes, so a read error is possible. The chain carries TRBV7-7 and TRBJ2-2; D uncertain. CDR3 size: 15 residues. Germline V gene sequence: CDR1 SSHAT, CDR2 FNYEAQ (reference sequence). CDR3 sequence (DNA): TGTGCTAGCAGCTTAGGTTTTCGGGACACCGGGGAGCTGTTTTTT. The encoded protein is CASSLGFRDTGELFF.

In its sample, this clonotype was seen a few times. This rearrangement joins TRBV10-3 to TRBJ2-3, with 14 bases lining up with TRBD2. Trimming at V came to 5 bases and at J to 6 bases, leaving 7 bases not matched to a gene. Germline V gives CDR1 ENHRY, CDR2 SYGVKD. The CDR3 totals 16 residues. CDR3 coding DNA: TGTGCCATCAGTCCGACTAGCGGGAGGGCCTCTGATACGCAGTATTTT. This gives the protein CAISPTSGRASDTQYF.

This clonotype was seen many times. The CDR3 loop reads CASSLDSGNTIYF. CDR3 sequence (DNA): TGCGCCAGCAGCTTGGACTCTGGAAACACCATATATTTT. The V gene is TRBV5-1, the J gene TRBJ1-3; D gene unclear. Deletions cut 0 bases from V and 0 bases from J, with 1 base between. Germline CDR1 SGHRS, CDR2 YFSETQ. The CDR3 is 13 amino acids.

The table lists this clonotype with a few counts. The V and J genes are TRBV27 and TRBJ2-3, with 7 nucleotides matching TRBD1. This CDR3 has 15 residues. Looked up from germline, CDR1 is MNHEY and CDR2 is SMNVEV (reference sequence). In DNA, the CDR3 is TGTGCGACGACAGGGTACCTCATCCTCTCCGATACGCAGTATTTT. This gives the protein CATTGYLILSDTQYF.

This clonotype was found many times. The genes are TRBV29-1 and TRBJ2-5; D is undetermined. The CDR3 has 11 residues. Germline CDR1 and CDR2: SQVTM and ANQGSEA. V lost 5 bases to trimming and J lost 3 bases, with 7 bases between them. The CDR3 is CSVNFEETQYF. The CDR3 bases are TGCAGCGTTAACTTCGAAGAGACCCAGTACTTC.

This clonotype was seen a handful of times. This sequence joins TRBV5-1 and TRBJ2-1; 9 nucleotides agree with TRBD1. The V segment lost 0 bases and the J segment 6 bases; nucleotides outside the gene matches: 4. CDR1 and CDR2 (germline): SGHRS, YFSETQ. The CDR3 is 15 amino acids. The CDR3 spells CASSLVGQGSNEQFF. The CDR3 DNA follows: TGCGCCAGCAGCTTGGTAGGACAGGGGAGCAATGAGCAGTTCTTC. The full variable domain, in which reference TRBV5-1 and TRBJ2-1 provide the parts outside the CDR3, is KAGVTQTPRYLIKTRGQQVTLSCSPISGHRSVSWYQQTPGQGLQFLFEYFSETQRNKGNFPGRFSGRQFSNSRSEMNVSTLELGDSALYLCASSLVGQGSNEQFFGPGTRLTVL.

This clonotype has more than one count but fewer than ten. This chain joins TRBV5-1 and TRBJ2-3; TRBD1 or TRBD2 may be the D gene (5 bases each). In germline, CDR1 is SGHRS, CDR2 YFSETQ. Trimming removed 1 base from V and 5 bases from J, with 8 bases in between. The CDR3 runs to 13 residues. The CDR3 is CASSLMGEDTQYF. CDR3 in DNA: TGCGCCAGCAGCTTGATGGGGGAAGATACGCAGTATTTT.

This clonotype was picked up a small number of times. The gene calls are TRBV4-3 and TRBJ2-2; D is ambiguous. This CDR3 region has 14 residues. Germline V gene sequence: CDR1 LGHNA, CDR2 YSLEER. Trimming left V 1 base short and J 1 base short, with 4 bases between. This CDR3 reads CASSQGWNTGELFF. The CDR3 DNA is TGCGCCAGCAGCCAAGGGTGGAACACCGGGGAGCTGTTTTTT.

V is TRBV20-1 and J is TRBJ2-1, with TRBD2 identical over 12 bases. After removal of 5 bases from V and 6 bases from J, the junction contained 11 bases not matched to a gene. Germline loops: CDR1 DFQATT, CDR2 SNEGSKA (reference sequence). This CDR3 is built from 16 residues. Here the CDR3 DNA reads TGCAGTGCTTATTCCCCGGGACTAGCGGGCAGCAATGAGCAGTTCTTC. Residues: CSAYSPGLAGSNEQFF.

The rearrangement joins TRBV20-1 to TRBJ2-7, with 8 nucleotides matching TRBD2. The CDR3 loop spans 14 amino acids. V shed 3 bases and J 4 bases; nucleotides not matched to a gene: 8. The germline V gene encodes CDR1 DFQATT and CDR2 SNEGSKA (reference sequence). The DNA of the CDR3 is TGCAGTGCTAGCGGGGGGGCCTCTTTGTACGAGCAGTACTTC. Translated, it gives CSASGGASLYEQYF.

This chain links TRBV5-6 with TRBJ2-5; no firm D call. Trimming took 0 bases from V and 7 from J, leaving 10 bases between them. This CDR3 has 13 amino acids. Germline V gene sequence: CDR1 SGHDT, CDR2 YYEEEE. The CDR3 region has the DNA TGTGCCAGCAGCTTGGGTCTAGAGGTGACCCAGTACTTC. This gives the protein CASSLGLEVTQYF.

This clonotype was seen at least ten times. The chain links TRBV7-8 to TRBJ2-2; either TRBD1 or TRBD2 may supply D (6 bases each). This CDR3 region has 16 residues. Germline CDR1 reads SGHVS; CDR2 reads FQNEAQ. Between the trimmed V and J ends, which lost 7 bases and 4 bases, there was a span of 19 bases. In DNA, the CDR3 is TGTGCCAGCAAGATTGTGGGGGGCGATCTCACCGGGGAGCTGTTTTTT. Residues: CASKIVGGDLTGELFF.

This clonotype has ten or more counts. The V call is TRBV5-1, the J call TRBJ2-5; the D gene is possibly TRBD2 (6 bases). Germline V gene data show CDR1 as SGHRS and CDR2 as YFSETQ. V gave up 4 bases and J gave up 1 base, with 11 bases separating them. The CDR3 length is 14 residues. The CDR3 DNA follows: TGCGCCAGCAGCGGCGGGACTCGCCAAGAGACCCAGTACTTC. Amino acid sequence: CASSGGTRQETQYF.

V is TRBV7-2 and J is TRBJ2-1; D is ambiguous. V gave up 5 bases and J gave up 0 bases, with 8 bases separating them. There are 14 residues in the CDR3. The germline CDR1 and CDR2 sequences are SGHTA and FQGNSA. CDR3 sequence reads: CASSRGTSYNEQFF. The CDR3 DNA sequence: TGTGCCAGCAGCCGCGGCACCTCCTACAATGAGCAGTTCTTC.

The V call is TRBV30, the J call TRBJ2-7; D is possibly TRBD1 or TRBD2 (5 bases each). Trimming removed 0 bases from V and 3 bases from J, with 18 bases in between. CDR1 and CDR2 from the germline V gene are GTSNPN and SVGIG (reference sequence). This CDR3 comprises 16 residues. The CDR3: CAWSVLGVMGGYEQYF. The DNA for the CDR3 is TGTGCCTGGAGTGTACTGGGGGTAATGGGTGGCTACGAGCAGTACTTC.

The V and J genes are TRBV20-1 and TRBJ1-2; 8 bases fit TRBD1. CDR3 length equals 15 residues. Per germline, CDR1 DFQATT and CDR2 SNEGSKA (reference sequence). V dropped 2 bases and J dropped 2; count of bases not matched to a gene: 7. CDR3 in DNA: TGCAGTGCTAGACCAGGACAGGGATGGAACTATGGCTACACCTTC. Residues: CSARPGQGWNYGYTF.

The chain combines TRBV7-8 with TRBJ2-1; D gene unclear. The CDR3 is 16 amino acids. V gave up 5 bases and J gave up 0 bases, with 14 bases separating them. From germline, CDR1 is SGHVS and CDR2 FQNEAQ. The CDR3 loop reads CASSPPATASYNEQFF. The CDR3 DNA is TGTGCCAGCAGCCCCCCAGCTACCGCCTCCTACAATGAGCAGTTCTTC.

The V call is TRBV7-8, the J call TRBJ1-5; D is unresolved. This CDR3 spans 15 amino acids. Germline V CDR1 and CDR2: SGHVS, FQNEAQ. V lost 5 bases and J 5 bases, leaving 16 bases between the germline ends. The chain's CDR3 is CASSLKVDWDQPQHF. The CDR3 DNA is TGTGCCAGCAGCCTCAAGGTTGATTGGGATCAGCCCCAGCATTTT.

CDR3: CASSQGGQLNQPQHF. The CDR3 coding sequence is TGTGCCAGCAGCCAAGGGGGACAGTTAAATCAGCCCCAGCATTTT. The chain carries TRBV4-2 and TRBJ1-5; 7 nucleotides align to TRBD1. Trimming cost V 1 base and J 4 bases; bases outside gene matches: 4. Germline assignment: CDR1 LGHNA and CDR2 YNFKEQ. The CDR3 runs to 15 residues.

This clonotype was seen repeatedly, ten times or more. The rearrangement uses TRBV12-3 or TRBV12-4 and TRBJ2-1, with 10 nucleotides matching TRBD2. The trim removed 6 bases at V and 7 bases at J, leaving 9 bases unmatched. CDR3 length equals 15 residues. The CDR3 nucleotides are TGTGCCAGCAGAGCAGCGGGGGGGCCGTTAAATGAGCAGTTCTTC. Its translation: CASRAAGGPLNEQFF.

This clonotype was counted at least ten times. V usage is TRBV6-1 and J usage is TRBJ2-3; unclear D gene. This CDR3 region has 13 residues. Germline lookup yields CDR1 MNHNS and CDR2 SASEGT. The V end was cut by 6 bases, the J end by 2 bases, with 9 bases between. The CDR3 sequence: CASRTPLTDTQYF. The DNA of the CDR3 is TGTGCCAGCAGAACCCCCCTCACAGATACGCAGTATTTT.